This T cell receptor beta chain was retrieved from a study of blood T cell repertoires in COVID-19 (TCRdb year 2020). Regarding the study in general: Samples covering the acute and convalescent phases of COVID-19 were provided by collaborators in the United States, Italy and Spain. The material from the prospective study consisted of cDNA or gDNA derived from T cells, B-cell-depleted T cells, or PBMCs. Subjects who had been exposed to COVID-19, were actively infected with it, or had recovered from it provided the deeply sampled blood TCRbeta repertoires that made up the dataset. The repertoires were released in a freely available public database intended as a resource for research on the immune response to SARS-CoV-2. The samples were drawn from the first 160 participants of the ongoing ImmuneRACE study and from 950 to 1,500 subjects provided by 6 global collaborators. A de-identified subject ID, COVID-19 status, age in years and sex were almost always included in the sample metadata. Where HLA class I and class II types were available, the types were taken from metadata supplied by the sample provider, not from assay-based typing.

The immunoSEQ Assay, a bias-controlled multiplex PCR, was used to amplify TCRbeta CDR3 regions from genomic DNA. From the authors' description of their analysis: The number of nucleated cells in each sample was estimated by amplification of reference gene primers within the assay. To quantify the absolute abundance of each unique TCRbeta CDR3 rearrangement, sequence reads were collapsed and filtered. For each sample, productive Simpson clonality was calculated as the square root of Simpson's diversity index over productive rearrangements. TCRdb took over this immuneACCESS table, retaining in-frame rearrangements with V and J assigned. Such tables are incomplete; in checked studies, under half of the missing clones stem from an unresolved V gene, and the remainder is unexplained. V, J and clone size are those of that table, while D and trimming were read from the DNA. The sample contains about 370,000 clones, nearly 90% of them found a single time. The ten most abundant clones make up 6.5% to 8% of the sample.

Collaborating institutions collected whole blood in K2EDTA tubes following their own protocols. For TCRbeta analysis, collaborator samples were shipped as frozen whole blood, as isolated PBMCs, or as DNA extracted from either sample type. Remarks on this clone: Its antigen is unknown. Base-call qualities are not available, and no considerably larger clone is one nucleotide away.

Study-wide findings and limitations: The quantity of clinical and demographic metadata differed by source and by participant and was supplied without curation.

Sequenced: peripheral blood. The receptor was derived from a man between 18 and 35 years old with active or convalescent COVID-19.

In nucleotides, the sequence is TGTGCCAGCAGACCCCACCCGACAGGGGGCGGAGAGACCCAGTACTTC. This encodes CASRPHPTGGGETQYF. The receptor chain draws on TRBV3-1 (or the pseudogene TRBV3-2) and TRBJ2-5; a stretch of 10 junction bases matches TRBD1. Germline trimming: 6 bases from V, 4 bases from J; junction bases outside gene matches: 11. Reading the germline V gene (reference sequence) gives CDR1 LGHDT and CDR2 YNNKEL. The CDR3 starts with the cysteine, ends with the phenylalanine, and has 16 residues. The sequence is cut down to CDR3 DNA, 48 bases in frame from base 1.